The clone carrying this T cell receptor (beta chain) was counted many times. This specimen comes from a study of identical twins. CDR1 is ENHRY, CDR2 SYGVKD, per germline. The CDR3 extends over 14 amino acids. Trimming cost V 6 bases and J 3 bases, with 11 bases left between them. One entry per CDR3 protein, called by TCRdb with MiXCR from the 5' RACE reads. This table holds approximately 700,000 distinct CDR3 sequences, roughly 6% found once. This sequence joins TRBV10-3 and TRBJ2-2; D may be TRBD1 (5 bases). The sequencing input was naive T cells sorted from blood. The TCR originated in a man younger than 35 in good health. CDR3 sequence reads: CAISRDLDTGELFF. The CDR3 DNA sequence: TGTGCCATCAGCAGGGATTTGGACACCGGGGAGCTGTTTTTT.